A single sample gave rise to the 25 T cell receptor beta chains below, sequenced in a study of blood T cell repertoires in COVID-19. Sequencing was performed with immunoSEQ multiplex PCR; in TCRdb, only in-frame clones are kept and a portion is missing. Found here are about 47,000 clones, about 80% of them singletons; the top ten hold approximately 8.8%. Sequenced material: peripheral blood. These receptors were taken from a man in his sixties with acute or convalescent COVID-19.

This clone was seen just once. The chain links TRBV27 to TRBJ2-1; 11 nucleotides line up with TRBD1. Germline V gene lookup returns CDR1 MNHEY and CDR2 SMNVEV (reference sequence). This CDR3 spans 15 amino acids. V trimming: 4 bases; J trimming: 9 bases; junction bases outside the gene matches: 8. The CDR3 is CASSSWDRGKGEQFF. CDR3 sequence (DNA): TGTGCCAGCAGTTCCTGGGACAGGGGGAAGGGTGAGCAGTTCTTC.

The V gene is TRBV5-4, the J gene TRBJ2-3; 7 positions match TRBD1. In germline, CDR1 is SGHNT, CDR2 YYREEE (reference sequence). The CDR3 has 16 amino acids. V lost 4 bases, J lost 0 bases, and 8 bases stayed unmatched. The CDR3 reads CASSLGTVPSTDTQYF. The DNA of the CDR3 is TGTGCCAGCAGCCTAGGGACAGTACCTAGCACAGATACGCAGTATTTT.

CDR3 DNA sequence: TGTGCCAGCAGTTACTCCGGGTCAGTCGGGGCTGAAGCTTTCTTT. This gives the protein CASSYSGSVGAEAFF. The rearrangement links TRBV6-5 to TRBJ1-1; D remains unclear. CDR1 is MNHEY, CDR2 SVGAGI, per germline. CDR3 length equals 15 residues. Trimming shortened V by 0 bases and J by 6 bases, and 14 bases separated the two germline ends.

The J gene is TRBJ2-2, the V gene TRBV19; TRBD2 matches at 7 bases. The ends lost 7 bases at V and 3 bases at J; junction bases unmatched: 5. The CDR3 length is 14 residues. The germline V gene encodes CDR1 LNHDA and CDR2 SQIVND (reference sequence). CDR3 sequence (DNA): TGTGCCAGTAACCCGGGGGGACACACCGGGGAGCTGTTTTTT. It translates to CASNPGGHTGELFF.

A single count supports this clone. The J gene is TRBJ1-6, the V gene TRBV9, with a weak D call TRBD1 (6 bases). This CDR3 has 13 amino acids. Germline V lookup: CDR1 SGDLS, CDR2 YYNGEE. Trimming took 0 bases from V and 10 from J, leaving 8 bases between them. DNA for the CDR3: TGTGCCAGCAGCGTAGGTACAGGGTCACCCCTCCACTTT. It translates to CASSVGTGSPLHF.

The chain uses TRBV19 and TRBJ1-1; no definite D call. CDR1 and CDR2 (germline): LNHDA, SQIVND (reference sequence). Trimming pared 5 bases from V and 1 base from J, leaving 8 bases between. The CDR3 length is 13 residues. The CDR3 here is CASSAAGNTEAFF. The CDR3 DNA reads TGTGCCAGTAGTGCGGCGGGGAACACTGAAGCTTTCTTT.

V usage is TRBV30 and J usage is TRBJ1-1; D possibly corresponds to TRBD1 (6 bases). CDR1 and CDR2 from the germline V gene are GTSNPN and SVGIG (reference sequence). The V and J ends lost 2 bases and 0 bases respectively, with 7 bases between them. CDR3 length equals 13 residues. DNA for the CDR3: TGTGCCTGGAGTCAGGGGATGAACACTGAAGCTTTCTTT. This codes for CAWSQGMNTEAFF.

The CDR3 nucleotides read TGTGCCAGTAGTATCTCGTTGACAGGGGGCCTGAAAAAACTGTTTTTT. It translates to CASSISLTGGLKKLFF. This chain connects TRBV19 to TRBJ1-4, with 10 bases identical to TRBD1. Trimming took 3 bases from V and 9 from J; bases not matched to a gene: 10. CDR1 LNHDA and CDR2 SQIVND come from the germline V gene (reference sequence). This CDR3 has 16 amino acids.

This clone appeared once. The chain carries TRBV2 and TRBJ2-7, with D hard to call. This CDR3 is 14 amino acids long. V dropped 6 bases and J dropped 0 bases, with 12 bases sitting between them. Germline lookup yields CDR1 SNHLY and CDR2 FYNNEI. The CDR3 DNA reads TGTGCCAGCAGGTGGGCAGAGAGCTCCTACGAGCAGTACTTC. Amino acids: CASRWAESSYEQYF.

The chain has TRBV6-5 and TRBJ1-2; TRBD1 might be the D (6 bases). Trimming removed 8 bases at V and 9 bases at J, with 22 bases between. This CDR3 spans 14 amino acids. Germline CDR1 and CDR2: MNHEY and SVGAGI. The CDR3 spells CASQAGAPRYSYTF. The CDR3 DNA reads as TGTGCCAGCCAGGCGGGGGCTCCCCGTTACAGCTACACCTTC.

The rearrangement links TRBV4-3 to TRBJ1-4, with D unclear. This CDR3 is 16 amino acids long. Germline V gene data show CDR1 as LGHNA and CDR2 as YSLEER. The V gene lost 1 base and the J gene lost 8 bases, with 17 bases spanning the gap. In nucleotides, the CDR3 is TGCGCCAGCAGCCAAGGGCCTGCACCAGCTAGCGAAAAACTGTTTTTT. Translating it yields CASSQGPAPASEKLFF.

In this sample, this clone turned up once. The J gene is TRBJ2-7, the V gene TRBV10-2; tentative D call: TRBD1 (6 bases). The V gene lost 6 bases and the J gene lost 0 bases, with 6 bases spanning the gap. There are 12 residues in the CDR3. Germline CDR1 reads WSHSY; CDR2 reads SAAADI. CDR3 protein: CASRDSSYEQYF. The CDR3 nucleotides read TGCGCCAGCAGGGACAGCTCCTACGAGCAGTACTTC.

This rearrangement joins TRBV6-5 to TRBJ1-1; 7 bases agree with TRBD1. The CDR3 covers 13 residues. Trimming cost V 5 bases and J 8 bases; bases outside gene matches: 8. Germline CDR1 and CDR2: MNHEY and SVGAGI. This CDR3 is CASSTTGEAEAFF. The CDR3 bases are TGTGCCAGCAGTACCACAGGGGAAGCCGAAGCTTTCTTT.

The CDR3 here is CASSLRADYNEQFF. Written as DNA, the CDR3 is TGTGCCAGCAGCTTGAGGGCTGATTACAATGAGCAGTTCTTC. The chain couples TRBV13 to TRBJ2-1, with D tentatively TRBD2 (5 bases). CDR1 is PRHDT, CDR2 FYEKMQ, per germline (reference sequence). The germline V and J ends were trimmed by 3 bases and 4 bases, with 10 bases remaining between them. This CDR3 comprises 14 residues.

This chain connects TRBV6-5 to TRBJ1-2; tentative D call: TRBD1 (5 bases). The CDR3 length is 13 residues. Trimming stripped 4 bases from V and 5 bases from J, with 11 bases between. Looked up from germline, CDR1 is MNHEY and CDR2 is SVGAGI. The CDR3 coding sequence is TGTGCCAGCAGTTTGGGACTGGAGTATGGCTACACCTTC. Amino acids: CASSLGLEYGYTF.

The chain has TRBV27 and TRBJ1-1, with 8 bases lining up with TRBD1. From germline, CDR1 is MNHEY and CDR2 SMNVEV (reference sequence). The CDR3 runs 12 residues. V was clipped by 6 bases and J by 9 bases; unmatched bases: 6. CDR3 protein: CASRNRGEKAFF. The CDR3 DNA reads TGTGCCAGCAGGAACAGGGGGGAGAAAGCTTTCTTT.

In DNA, the CDR3 is TGTGCCAGCAGTGAAGGGCGGGGCATAGAGACCCAGTACTTC. Its protein is CASSEGRGIETQYF. The V call is TRBV6-1, the J call TRBJ2-5; possible D gene TRBD2, 6 bases. V lost 1 base, J lost 4 bases, and 10 bases lay in between. CDR1 MNHNS and CDR2 SASEGT come from the germline V gene. CDR3 size: 14 residues.

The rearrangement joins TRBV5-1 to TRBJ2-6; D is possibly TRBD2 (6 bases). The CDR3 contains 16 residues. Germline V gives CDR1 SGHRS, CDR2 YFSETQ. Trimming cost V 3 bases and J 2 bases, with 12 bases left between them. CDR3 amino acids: CASSSGGRAGANVLTF. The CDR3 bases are TGCGCCAGCAGCTCCGGGGGTAGGGCTGGGGCCAACGTCCTGACTTTC.

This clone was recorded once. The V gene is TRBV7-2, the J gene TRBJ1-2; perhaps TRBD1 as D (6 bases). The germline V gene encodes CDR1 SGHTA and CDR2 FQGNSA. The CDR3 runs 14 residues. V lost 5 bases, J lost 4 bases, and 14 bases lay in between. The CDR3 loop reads CASSPLQGTYGYTF. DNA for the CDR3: TGTGCCAGCAGCCCCCTACAGGGAACCTATGGCTACACCTTC. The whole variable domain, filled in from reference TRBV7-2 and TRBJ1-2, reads GAGVSQSPSNKVTEKGKDVELRCDPISGHTALYWYRQSLGQGLEFLIYFQGNSAPDKSGLPSDRFSAERTGGSVSTLTIQRTQQEDSAVYLCASSPLQGTYGYTFGSGTRLTVV.

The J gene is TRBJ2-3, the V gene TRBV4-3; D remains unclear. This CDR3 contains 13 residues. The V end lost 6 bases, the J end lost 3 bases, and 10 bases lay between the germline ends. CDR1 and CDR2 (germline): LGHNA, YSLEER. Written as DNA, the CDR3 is TGCGCCAGCAGTTCGCTAGGAACAGATACGCAGTATTTT. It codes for CASSSLGTDTQYF.

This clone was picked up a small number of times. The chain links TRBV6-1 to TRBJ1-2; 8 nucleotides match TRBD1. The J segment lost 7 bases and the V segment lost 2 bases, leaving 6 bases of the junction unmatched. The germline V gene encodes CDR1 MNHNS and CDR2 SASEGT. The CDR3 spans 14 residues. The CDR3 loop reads CASSENRGSGGYTF. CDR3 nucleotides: TGTGCCAGCAGTGAAAACAGGGGGTCGGGTGGCTACACCTTC.

The chain's CDR3 is CASSSLPQGSYTEAFF. DNA of the CDR3: TGCGCCAGCAGCTCTCTTCCACAGGGTTCGTACACTGAAGCTTTCTTT. The V call is TRBV5-1, the J call TRBJ1-1, with a weak D call TRBD1 (6 bases). V was trimmed by 3 bases and J by 3 bases, leaving 18 bases between them. CDR1 SGHRS and CDR2 YFSETQ come from the germline V gene. The CDR3 loop spans 16 amino acids. Based on the CDR3 plus reference TRBV5-1 and TRBJ1-1, the full variable domain is KAGVTQTPRYLIKTRGQQVTLSCSPISGHRSVSWYQQTPGQGLQFLFEYFSETQRNKGNFPGRFSGRQFSNSRSEMNVSTLELGDSALYLCASSSLPQGSYTEAFFGQGTRLTVV.

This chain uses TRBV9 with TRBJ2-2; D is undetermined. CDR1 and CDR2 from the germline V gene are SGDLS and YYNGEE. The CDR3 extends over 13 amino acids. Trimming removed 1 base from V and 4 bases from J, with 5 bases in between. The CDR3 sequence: CASSVQATGELFF. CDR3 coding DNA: TGTGCCAGCAGCGTACAGGCCACCGGGGAGCTGTTTTTT.

CDR3 residues: CASSLRGLRDRDGYTF. CDR3 in DNA: TGTGCCAGCAGCTTACGGGGCCTGCGGGACAGGGACGGCTACACCTTC. The V gene is TRBV7-3, the J gene TRBJ1-2; 9 nucleotides align to TRBD1. The CDR3 consists of 16 residues. V gave up 2 bases and J gave up 8 bases; unmatched junction bases: 12. The germline gives CDR1 SGHTA, CDR2 FQGTGA.

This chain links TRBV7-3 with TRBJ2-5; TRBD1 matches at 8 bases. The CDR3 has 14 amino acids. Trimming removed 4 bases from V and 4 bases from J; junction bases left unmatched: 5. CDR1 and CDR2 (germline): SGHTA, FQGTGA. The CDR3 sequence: CASSSTGGRETQYF. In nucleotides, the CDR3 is TGTGCCAGCAGCTCCACAGGGGGGAGAGAGACCCAGTACTTC.